These 27 T cell receptor beta chains were all obtained from the same sample, sequenced in a study of OX40 agonist ivuxolimab in advanced cancers. Assay used: immunoSEQ multiplex PCR; TCRdb lists only in-frame clones, some missing. The sample carries about 62,000 clones, 70% to 80% recorded once. The source material was CD4+ or CD8+ T cells sorted from blood, sampled in a trial of the OX40 agonist ivuxolimab. These receptors came from an adult with an advanced solid tumor such as melanoma, head and neck, liver or kidney cancer.

The V and J genes are TRBV2 and TRBJ2-7; a possible D gene is TRBD2 (6 bases). From germline, CDR1 is SNHLY and CDR2 FYNNEI. The CDR3 sequence is 13 residues long. V lost 4 bases and J 6 bases, leaving 13 bases between the germline ends. The CDR3 DNA is TGTGCCAGCAGTGGACTCCTCGGGGGCGAGCAGTACTTC. Its translation: CASSGLLGGEQYF.

This CDR3 reads CASSYRRGYEQYF. For the CDR3, the DNA is TGTGCCAGCAGTTATCGTCGAGGGTACGAGCAGTACTTC. The gene calls are TRBV6-5 and TRBJ2-7; possibly TRBD2 for D (5 bases). CDR3 length: 13 residues. Germline assignment: CDR1 MNHEY and CDR2 SVGAGI. Deletions cut 3 bases from V and 4 bases from J, with 10 bases between.

The rearrangement uses TRBV11-2 and TRBJ1-3; 8 nucleotides line up with TRBD1. J lost 7 bases, V lost 5 bases, and 7 bases had no gene match. The CDR3 extends over 14 amino acids. Germline V gene data show CDR1 as SGHAT and CDR2 as FQNNGV. The chain's CDR3 is CASSQTGAPNTIYF. The DNA for the CDR3 is TGTGCCAGCAGCCAGACAGGGGCCCCGAACACCATATATTTT.

This clone was seen only a few times. The chain uses TRBV9 and TRBJ2-1; 11 nucleotides align to TRBD1. The V and J ends lost 4 bases and 8 bases, in that order; junction bases with no gene match: 5. This CDR3 is 14 amino acids long. Germline lookup yields CDR1 SGDLS and CDR2 YYNGEE. The CDR3 DNA sequence: TGTGCCAGCAGCCTAGGACAGGGGGCTGATGAGCAGTTCTTC. Translation: CASSLGQGADEQFF.

This chain uses TRBV5-4 with TRBJ2-3; D ambiguous. CDR3 length: 15 amino acids. Germline CDR1 is SGHNT and CDR2 is YYREEE (reference sequence). V lost 2 bases, J lost 4 bases, and 14 bases lay in between. The CDR3 here is CASSFRSGSADTQYF. CDR3 nucleotide sequence: TGTGCCAGCAGCTTTAGGTCGGGCAGCGCAGATACGCAGTATTTT.

This clone was seen just once. The chain joins TRBV27 to TRBJ1-2, with a possible D match to TRBD1 (5 bases). CDR1 and CDR2 from the germline V gene are MNHEY and SMNVEV (reference sequence). The CDR3 runs to 17 residues. Trimming stripped 1 base from V and 0 bases from J, with 15 bases between. The CDR3 spells CASSLWVQGVANYGYTF. The CDR3 DNA reads as TGTGCCAGCAGTTTATGGGTCCAGGGTGTAGCTAACTATGGCTACACCTTC.

The genes are TRBV7-9 and TRBJ1-2, with D perhaps TRBD1 (5 bases). Germline V CDR1 and CDR2: SEHNR, FQNEAQ (reference sequence). Trimming stripped 5 bases from V and 7 bases from J, with 17 bases between. The CDR3 runs to 14 residues. The CDR3 region is CASSPKIGARGYTF. Written as DNA, the CDR3 is TGTGCCAGCAGCCCCAAAATCGGGGCGCGTGGCTACACCTTC.

This clone was counted only a few times. The chain combines TRBV10-3 with TRBJ1-4; 7 positions match TRBD1. Germline CDR1 ENHRY, CDR2 SYGVKD. V was clipped by 3 bases and J by 8 bases; unmatched bases: 6. The CDR3 is 14 amino acids. The CDR3 sequence: CAISDSQGGEKLFF. DNA of the CDR3: TGTGCCATCAGTGATAGCCAGGGGGGCGAAAAACTGTTTTTT.

The V gene is TRBV27, the J gene TRBJ2-1; D is unresolved. Germline CDR1 MNHEY, CDR2 SMNVEV (reference sequence). This CDR3 has 12 amino acids. Deletions cut 4 bases from V and 10 bases from J, with 11 bases between. CDR3 nucleotide sequence: TGTGCCAGCAGTTCCGGGCGTGGGGAGCAGTTCTTC. Translating it yields CASSSGRGEQFF.

The rearrangement links TRBV5-1 to TRBJ1-2; D is unresolved. Between the trimmed V and J ends, which lost 1 base and 0 bases, there was a span of 7 bases. The CDR3 sequence is 14 residues long. Germline V gives CDR1 SGHRS, CDR2 YFSETQ. The CDR3 is CASSLNEANYGYTF. CDR3 nucleotides: TGCGCCAGCAGCTTGAACGAAGCTAACTATGGCTACACCTTC.

This rearrangement joins TRBV18 to TRBJ2-7; no clear D. The CDR3 has 12 amino acids. V lost 3 bases to trimming and J lost 5 bases, with 8 bases between them. Looked up from germline, CDR1 is KGHSH and CDR2 is LQKENI. CDR3 region: CASSPRADEQYF. DNA of the CDR3: TGTGCCAGCTCACCCCGGGCCGACGAGCAGTACTTC.

The rearrangement joins TRBV19 to TRBJ2-1; D is possibly TRBD1 (5 bases). The ends were cut back, 6 bases at V and 0 bases at J, with 15 bases in the middle. This CDR3 contains 16 residues. The germline V gene has CDR1 LNHDA and CDR2 SQIVND (reference sequence). The CDR3 sequence: CASRRQFSSSYNEQFF. The DNA for the CDR3 is TGTGCCAGTAGAAGACAGTTCTCGAGCTCCTACAATGAGCAGTTCTTC. The full variable domain, in which reference TRBV19 and TRBJ2-1 provide the parts outside the CDR3, is DGGITQSPKYLFRKEGQNVTLSCEQNLNHDAMYWYRQDPGQGLRLIYYSQIVNDFQKGDIAEGYSVSREKKESFPLTVTSAQKNPTAFYLCASRRQFSSSYNEQFFGPGTRLTVL.

Worth noting for this clone: The junction departs from the called germline gene at one end, perhaps through a read error. The J gene is TRBJ2-7, the V gene TRBV4-3; TRBD1 matches at 8 bases. Germline V lookup: CDR1 LGHNA, CDR2 YSLEER. The CDR3 sequence is 16 residues long. The CDR3: CASSQDLSGTGTSWGF. The CDR3 region has the DNA TGCGCCAGCAGCCAAGACCTCTCCGGGACAGGAACGAGTTGGGGCTTC.

This rearrangement joins TRBV5-1 to TRBJ1-1; no clear D gene. Per the germline V gene, CDR1 is SGHRS and CDR2 is YFSETQ. Trimming shortened V by 0 bases and J by 2 bases, and 8 bases separated the two germline ends. The CDR3 sequence is 14 residues long. The CDR3 here is CASSLGSQNTEAFF. The DNA of the CDR3 is TGCGCCAGCAGCTTGGGATCCCAAAACACTGAAGCTTTCTTT.

The chain employs TRBV15 and TRBJ2-7, with TRBD2 matching 7 bases. Per germline, CDR1 LNHNV and CDR2 YYDKDF (reference sequence). V trimming: 3 bases; J trimming: 3 bases; junction bases outside the gene matches: 14. The CDR3 spans 17 residues. CDR3 DNA: TGTGCCACCAGCAGGCATCCGGGACTACCGATCTTCTACGAGCAGTACTTC. Its protein product is CATSRHPGLPIFYEQYF.

The V call is TRBV5-8, the J call TRBJ1-1; D remains ambiguous. V lost 0 bases and J 5 bases, leaving 14 bases between the germline ends. The length of the CDR3 is 15 residues. Germline CDR1 and CDR2: SGHTS and YDEGEE. The CDR3 DNA follows: TGTGCCAGCAGCTTGGCCCCTTTGACGGGGACTGAAGCTTTCTTT. Residues: CASSLAPLTGTEAFF.

This chain uses TRBV5-3 with TRBJ1-6, with TRBD1 matching 10 bases. TRBV5-3 is flagged as an ORF with uncertain function. CDR3 length: 17 amino acids. V gave up 4 bases and J gave up 8 bases; unmatched junction bases: 12. The CDR3 DNA sequence: TGTGCCAGAAGCACCCGCCCCGGGACAGGGGTTTATTCACCCCTCCACTTT. It specifies CARSTRPGTGVYSPLHF.

This chain links TRBV5-6 with TRBJ2-3; 8 bases map to TRBD2. Germline V gene data show CDR1 as SGHDT and CDR2 as YYEEEE. Trimming cost V 4 bases and J 2 bases; bases outside gene matches: 6. The CDR3 is made up of 15 amino acids. The CDR3 DNA is TGTGCCAGCAGCCATCCCGGGAGGGCCACAGATACGCAGTATTTT. Encoded protein: CASSHPGRATDTQYF.

The V call is TRBV9, the J call TRBJ2-7, with 8 positions matching TRBD1. CDR3 length: 14 residues. The germline V gene has CDR1 SGDLS and CDR2 YYNGEE. The trim removed 0 bases at V and 7 bases at J, leaving 6 bases unmatched. The DNA of the CDR3 is TGTGCCAGCAGCGTAGTACAACAGGGGGGAGAGCAGTACTTC. This sequence encodes CASSVVQQGGEQYF.

V and J are TRBV7-9 and TRBJ1-4; 8 nucleotides match TRBD1. V was clipped by 4 bases and J by 8 bases; unmatched bases: 9. Germline V lookup: CDR1 SEHNR, CDR2 FQNEAQ (reference sequence). This CDR3 region has 15 residues. CDR3 nucleotide sequence: TGTGCCAGCAGCTCTGACAGGGGCAGAGGGGAAAAACTGTTTTTT. This translates into CASSSDRGRGEKLFF.

The rearrangement joins TRBV11-2 to TRBJ2-7; possible D gene TRBD2, 6 bases. The CDR3 has 15 amino acids. The germline gives CDR1 SGHAT, CDR2 FQNNGV. The V end lost 6 bases, the J end lost 0 bases, and 15 bases lay between the germline ends. For the CDR3, the DNA is TGTGCCAGCAGTGTTCCGGGGGTGAGCTCCTACGAGCAGTACTTC. This sequence encodes CASSVPGVSSYEQYF.

The V call is TRBV27, the J call TRBJ2-7, with TRBD1 matching 8 bases. Germline V gene sequence: CDR1 MNHEY, CDR2 SMNVEV (reference sequence). V gave up 7 bases and J gave up 5 bases; unmatched junction bases: 10. This CDR3 has 14 residues. The chain's CDR3 is CASNFLDRVHEQYF. The CDR3 nucleotides are TGTGCCAGCAATTTCCTGGACAGGGTCCACGAGCAGTACTTC.

The chain couples TRBV27 to TRBJ2-4; D ambiguous. Per the germline V gene, CDR1 is MNHEY and CDR2 is SMNVEV (reference sequence). Trimming removed 10 bases from V and 4 bases from J, with 8 bases in between. The CDR3 is 11 residues long. The CDR3 bases are TGTGCCACGCTTCGTAAAAACATTCAGTACTTC. It translates to CATLRKNIQYF.

The chain links TRBV4-3 to TRBJ1-4; D remains ambiguous. The CDR3 runs to 14 residues. Germline lookup yields CDR1 LGHNA and CDR2 YSLEER. V was pared by 2 bases and J by 5 bases, with 9 bases between. The DNA for the CDR3 is TGCGCCAGCAGCCAAAACCGTCAGAATGAAAAACTGTTTTTT. Translation: CASSQNRQNEKLFF.

This chain links TRBV10-3 with TRBJ1-2, with 8 bases that match TRBD1. Germline lookup yields CDR1 ENHRY and CDR2 SYGVKD. The CDR3 has 15 residues. The junction had 4 bases not matched to a gene; V was cut back by 2 bases and J by 2 bases. For the CDR3, the DNA is TGTGCCATCAGTGAGGGACAGGGCCCAAACTATGGCTACACCTTC. Amino acids: CAISEGQGPNYGYTF.

The chain combines TRBV7-2 with TRBJ2-7; D ambiguous. V dropped 3 bases and J dropped 3 bases, with 6 bases sitting between them. Germline V gene sequence: CDR1 SGHTA, CDR2 FQGNSA. The CDR3 extends over 12 amino acids. The CDR3 region has the DNA TGTGCCAGCAGCTTTGTCGACTACGAGCAGTACTTC. Amino acid sequence: CASSFVDYEQYF.

This chain links TRBV7-3 with TRBJ2-7, with D perhaps matching TRBD2 (6 bases). The V and J ends lost 3 bases and 0 bases respectively, with 18 bases between them. Germline CDR1 is SGHTA and CDR2 is FQGTGA. The CDR3 is 17 amino acids. The CDR3 nucleotides are TGTGCCAGCAGCTTGGCGAGGGCGGCGGGAACCTCCTACGAGCAGTACTTC. It codes for CASSLARAAGTSYEQYF.